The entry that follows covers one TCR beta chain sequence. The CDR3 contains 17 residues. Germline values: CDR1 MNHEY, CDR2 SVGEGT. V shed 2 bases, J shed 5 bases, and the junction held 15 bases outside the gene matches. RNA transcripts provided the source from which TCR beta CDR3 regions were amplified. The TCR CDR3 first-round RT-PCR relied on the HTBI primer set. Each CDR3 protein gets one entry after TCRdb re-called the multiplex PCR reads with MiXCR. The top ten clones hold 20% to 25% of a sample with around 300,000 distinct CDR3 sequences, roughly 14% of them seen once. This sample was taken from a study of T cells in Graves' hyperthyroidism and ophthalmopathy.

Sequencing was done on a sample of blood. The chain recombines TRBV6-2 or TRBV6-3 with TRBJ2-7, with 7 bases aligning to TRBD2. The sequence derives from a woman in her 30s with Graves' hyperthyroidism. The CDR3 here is CASSYDFNPGGLHEQYF. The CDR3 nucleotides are TGTGCCAGCAGTTACGATTTTAATCCGGGAGGTCTACACGAGCAGTACTTC.